What follows are 26 T cell receptor beta chains derived from one specimen sequenced in a study of T cells after yellow fever vaccination. In TCRdb, the 5' RACE reads were re-called with MiXCR into one record per CDR3 protein. The sample has about 340,000 distinct CDR3 sequences; approximately 13% are singletons. The sequences come from CD4+ T cells sorted from PBMCs, collected 15 days after the yellow fever booster vaccination. These receptors were collected from a man aged 18-30 years who received the YFV17D yellow fever vaccine.

This clonotype was counted only a few times. The chain employs TRBV29-1 and TRBJ2-7; D gene unclear. CDR1 and CDR2 (germline): SQVTM, ANQGSEA. The CDR3 is 12 amino acids. The V and J ends lost 4 bases and 3 bases respectively, with 10 bases between them. CDR3 protein: CSVGSYGYEQYF. DNA for the CDR3: TGCAGCGTTGGTTCGTATGGCTACGAGCAGTACTTC.

This clonotype was seen more than once but under ten times. The rearrangement links TRBV6-5 to TRBJ1-2; D gene unclear. The length of the CDR3 is 14 residues. Germline V lookup: CDR1 MNHEY, CDR2 SVGAGI. V lost 3 bases, J lost 2 bases, and 10 bases lay in between. The chain's CDR3 is CASSYQEGNYGYTF. DNA for the CDR3: TGTGCCAGCAGTTATCAAGAAGGGAACTATGGCTACACCTTC.

The rearrangement links TRBV20-1 to TRBJ2-3, with TRBD2 matching 8 bases. The CDR3 runs 15 residues. J gave up 2 bases and V 2 bases, and 6 bases lay outside the gene matches. Germline V gene data show CDR1 as DFQATT and CDR2 as SNEGSKA (reference sequence). The CDR3 DNA reads as TGCAGTGCTAGAAACCGAGCGGGGGCCACAGATACGCAGTATTTT. The encoded protein is CSARNRAGATDTQYF.

This clonotype has ten or more counts. The chain links TRBV29-1 to TRBJ2-1, with D possibly TRBD1 on 7 matching bases. This CDR3 is built from 14 residues. V lost 5 bases and J 4 bases, leaving 15 bases between the germline ends. Germline CDR1 is SQVTM and CDR2 is ANQGSEA. For the CDR3, the DNA is TGCAGCGTTAGGGCCAGGGGGGAATACAATGAGCAGTTCTTC. Translating it yields CSVRARGEYNEQFF.

This rearrangement joins TRBV2 to TRBJ2-2; 9 nucleotides match TRBD1. Germline CDR1 and CDR2: SNHLY and FYNNEI. This CDR3 is 16 amino acids long. Trimming at V came to 6 bases and at J to 7 bases, leaving 12 bases not matched to a gene. The CDR3 loop reads CASRSARDRVHGELFF. CDR3 DNA: TGTGCCAGCAGATCCGCCCGGGACAGGGTGCACGGGGAGCTGTTTTTT. The full variable domain, rest sourced from reference TRBV2 and TRBJ2-2, is EPEVTQTPSHQVTQMGQEVILRCVPISNHLYFYWYRQILGQKVEFLVSFYNNEISEKSEIFDDQFSVERPDGSNFTLKIRSTKLEDSAMYFCASRSARDRVHGELFFGEGSRLTVL.

The chain recombines TRBV4-2 with TRBJ2-1; the D is unclear. V lost 5 bases and J 0 bases, leaving 8 bases between the germline ends. The CDR3 is 14 residues long. Germline CDR1 and CDR2: LGHNA and YNFKEQ. DNA of the CDR3: TGTGCCAGCAGCTCCCCCGACTCCTACAATGAGCAGTTCTTC. It encodes CASSSPDSYNEQFF.

The gene calls are TRBV24-1 and TRBJ2-5, with D maybe TRBD1 (6 bases). The CDR3 extends over 14 amino acids. Per the germline V gene, CDR1 is KGHDR and CDR2 is SFDVKD. V was trimmed by 4 bases and J by 5 bases, leaving 13 bases between them. CDR3 loop: CATSDGDTPETQYF. CDR3 bases: TGTGCCACCAGTGACGGGGACACCCCCGAGACCCAGTACTTC.

V usage is TRBV24-1 and J usage is TRBJ1-4, with D maybe TRBD1 (5 bases). The CDR3 spans 12 residues. Trimming stripped 4 bases from V and 12 bases from J, with 11 bases between. The germline CDR1 and CDR2 sequences are KGHDR and SFDVKD. This CDR3 reads CATSDARGELFF. The DNA for the CDR3 is TGTGCCACCAGTGACGCGCGAGGGGAACTGTTTTTT.

The sample holds many counts of this clonotype. The chain recombines TRBV27 with TRBJ2-5; unclear D gene. Germline CDR1 is MNHEY and CDR2 is SMNVEV (reference sequence). The CDR3 runs 13 residues. Trimming took 2 bases from V and 5 from J, leaving 9 bases between them. The CDR3 DNA is TGTGCCAGCAGTTTAAAAGGACGTGAGACCCAGTACTTC. Its protein product is CASSLKGRETQYF.

At least ten counts were recorded for this clonotype. The rearrangement uses TRBV11-2 and TRBJ2-1, with 11 bases matching TRBD1. Germline V gene lookup returns CDR1 SGHAT and CDR2 FQNNGV. The CDR3 totals 13 residues. The V gene end was trimmed by 4 bases and the J gene end by 9 bases; junction bases not matched to a gene: 2. The CDR3 here is CASSSGQGVEQFF. DNA for the CDR3: TGTGCCAGCAGCTCGGGACAGGGGGTTGAGCAGTTCTTC.

This clonotype was detected only a few times. The chain uses TRBV12-5 and TRBJ1-5, with D possibly TRBD1 on 5 matching bases. Germline loops: CDR1 LGHNT, CDR2 FRNRAP. Deletions cut 2 bases from V and 8 bases from J, with 10 bases between. The CDR3 totals 13 residues. The CDR3 spells CASGLQGLKPQHF. For the CDR3, the DNA is TGTGCTAGTGGTTTGCAGGGTCTCAAGCCCCAGCATTTT. The full variable domain, with the rest looked up from reference TRBV12-5 and TRBJ1-5, is DARVTQTPRHKVTEMGQEVTMRCQPILGHNTVFWYRQTMMQGLELLAYFRNRAPLDDSGMPKDRFSAEMPDATLATLKIQPSEPRDSAVYFCASGLQGLKPQHFGDGTRLSIL.

There are a few counts of this clonotype. The rearrangement joins TRBV20-1 to TRBJ1-1; D uncertain. Germline assignment: CDR1 DFQATT and CDR2 SNEGSKA (reference sequence). This CDR3 is built from 12 residues. Trimming removed 3 bases from V and 1 base from J, with 6 bases in between. The CDR3 protein is CSARGRNTEAFF. The CDR3 DNA reads as TGCAGTGCTAGGGGGAGGAACACTGAAGCTTTCTTT.

The rearrangement uses TRBV6-6 and TRBJ1-1; D ambiguous. V lost 5 bases and J lost 4, with 11 bases in between. Germline CDR1 and CDR2: MNHNY and SVGAGI (reference sequence). CDR3 length: 13 residues. The CDR3 here is CASSGGSSTEAFF. As DNA, the CDR3 is TGTGCCAGCAGTGGCGGGTCGTCCACTGAAGCTTTCTTT.

The V call is TRBV5-1, the J call TRBJ2-3, with D maybe TRBD1 (6 bases). Germline V lookup: CDR1 SGHRS, CDR2 YFSETQ. CDR3 length equals 15 residues. Trimming removed 4 bases from V and 1 base from J, with 13 bases in between. The CDR3 loop reads CASSPPRTGTDTQYF. DNA of the CDR3: TGCGCCAGCAGCCCGCCGAGGACAGGCACAGATACGCAGTATTTT.

The sample holds a few counts of this clonotype. This CDR3 is CASSQGTGQNEQFF. The CDR3 nucleotides are TGCGCCAGCAGCCAAGGTACGGGACAGAATGAGCAGTTCTTC. The genes are TRBV4-3 and TRBJ2-1; 7 bases line up with TRBD1. This CDR3 is 14 amino acids long. The germline V gene has CDR1 LGHNA and CDR2 YSLEER. With 1 base clipped from V and 7 bases from J, the junction kept 4 bases outside the gene matches.

This clonotype has just a few counts. The chain recombines TRBV5-1 with TRBJ2-1; possible D gene TRBD1, 7 bases. The CDR3 totals 14 residues. Germline CDR1 is SGHRS and CDR2 is YFSETQ. V lost 3 bases and J 9 bases, leaving 16 bases between the germline ends. CDR3 in amino acids: CASSSEHRGGEQFF. DNA of the CDR3: TGCGCCAGCAGCTCGGAGCACAGGGGAGGTGAGCAGTTCTTC.

The chain recombines TRBV6-6 with TRBJ2-3, with a tentative D call TRBD1 (5 bases). V was clipped by 2 bases and J by 2 bases, with 8 bases between them. CDR3 length: 14 amino acids. Germline lookup yields CDR1 MNHNY and CDR2 SVGAGI (reference sequence). The CDR3 DNA reads TGTGCCAGCAGTTACACAGGAACCACAGATACGCAGTATTTT. This codes for CASSYTGTTDTQYF.

This clonotype was counted a few times. This chain uses TRBV4-3 with TRBJ1-1; no clear D gene. Trimming stripped 0 bases from V and 0 bases from J, with 8 bases between. CDR1 is LGHNA and CDR2 is YSLEER in the germline V gene. The CDR3 is 15 residues long. CDR3 sequence: CASSQETYMNTEAFF. The CDR3 DNA reads as TGCGCCAGCAGCCAAGAAACGTACATGAACACTGAAGCTTTCTTT.

At least ten counts were recorded for this clonotype. The chain employs TRBV5-1 and TRBJ2-5; perhaps TRBD2 as D (6 bases). Germline V CDR1 and CDR2: SGHRS, YFSETQ. V lost 1 base and J 1 base, leaving 14 bases between the germline ends. The CDR3 length is 16 residues. The CDR3 reads CASSLLTSLSQETQYF. The DNA for the CDR3 is TGCGCCAGCAGCTTGTTGACTAGTCTCTCCCAAGAGACCCAGTACTTC.

The chain employs TRBV7-2 and TRBJ1-3; TRBD1 aligns across 8 bases. V lost 4 bases and J lost 0; bases outside the gene matches: 8. The germline gives CDR1 SGHTA, CDR2 FQGNSA. The CDR3 runs to 17 residues. Here the CDR3 reads CASSWGQGANSGNTIYF. In DNA form, the CDR3 reads TGTGCCAGCAGCTGGGGGCAGGGGGCGAACTCTGGAAACACCATATATTTT. The full variable domain, with the rest looked up from reference TRBV7-2 and TRBJ1-3, is GAGVSQSPSNKVTEKGKDVELRCDPISGHTALYWYRQSLGQGLEFLIYFQGNSAPDKSGLPSDRFSAERTGGSVSTLTIQRTQQEDSAVYLCASSWGQGANSGNTIYFGEGSWLTVV.

The chain uses TRBV7-9 and TRBJ1-2; 7 nucleotides align to TRBD1. V dropped 3 bases and J dropped 7; count of bases not matched to a gene: 8. The CDR3 sequence is 14 residues long. Germline V gives CDR1 SEHNR, CDR2 FQNEAQ (reference sequence). The CDR3 DNA reads TGTGCCAGCAGCTTCCGGGACAGAGAAGGTGGCTACACCTTC. This encodes CASSFRDREGGYTF.

This clonotype was found many times. The chain has TRBV5-6 and TRBJ1-5, with D maybe TRBD1 (5 bases). Trimming removed 1 base at V and 7 bases at J, with 15 bases between. CDR1 and CDR2 from the germline V gene are SGHDT and YYEEEE. The CDR3 loop spans 15 amino acids. CDR3: CASSLRRQGGQPQHF. The CDR3 coding sequence is TGTGCCAGCAGCTTGCGCCGGCAGGGTGGACAGCCCCAGCATTTT.

This chain uses TRBV12-3 or TRBV12-4 with TRBJ2-3; 12 nucleotides align to TRBD2. The junction had 11 bases not matched to a gene; V was cut back by 11 bases and J by 2 bases. This CDR3 contains 16 residues. The CDR3 loop is CASISRLAGATDTQYF. For the CDR3, the DNA is TGTGCCTCCATTTCCCGACTAGCGGGGGCCACAGATACGCAGTATTTT.

In its sample, this clonotype was seen a few times. This chain links TRBV29-1 with TRBJ2-5, with a weak D call TRBD2 (5 bases). Germline CDR1 and CDR2: SQVTM and ANQGSEA. CDR3 length equals 15 residues. V was clipped by 0 bases and J by 2 bases, with 13 bases between them. The CDR3 nucleotides read TGCAGCGTTGAAGACCGTACTAAGCGGCAAGAGACCCAGTACTTC. Translating gives CSVEDRTKRQETQYF. The whole variable domain, filled in from reference TRBV29-1 and TRBJ2-5, reads SAVISQKPSRDICQRGTSLTIQCQVDSQVTMMFWYRQQPGQSLTLIATANQGSEATYESGFVIDKFPISRPNLTFSTLTVSNMSPEDSSIYLCSVEDRTKRQETQYFGPGTRLLVL.

The V call is TRBV6-5, the J call TRBJ1-1; possibly TRBD1 for D (6 bases). The CDR3 totals 14 residues. Trimming took 10 bases from V and 10 from J, leaving 25 bases between them. Per the germline V gene, CDR1 is MNHEY and CDR2 is SVGAGI. CDR3 DNA sequence: TGTGCCACCGGTTTACCTCAACAGGGAGTGGTAGCTTTCTTT. Its protein product is CATGLPQQGVVAFF.

This clonotype has only a few counts. This sequence joins TRBV7-8 and TRBJ1-1; the D gene is possibly TRBD1 (5 bases). The V and J ends lost 0 bases and 4 bases respectively, with 9 bases between them. Germline CDR1 is SGHVS and CDR2 is FQNEAQ. The CDR3 is 14 amino acids. In nucleotides, the CDR3 is TGTGCCAGCAGCTTAGCAAATAGGGGCACTGAAGCTTTCTTT. The encoded protein is CASSLANRGTEAFF. The complete variable domain, with remaining parts taken from reference TRBV7-8 and TRBJ1-1, reads GAGVSQSPRYKVAKRGQDVALRCDPISGHVSLFWYQQALGQGPEFLTYFQNEAQLDKSGLPSDRFFAERPEGSVSTLKIQRTQQEDSAVYLCASSLANRGTEAFFGQGTRLTVV.